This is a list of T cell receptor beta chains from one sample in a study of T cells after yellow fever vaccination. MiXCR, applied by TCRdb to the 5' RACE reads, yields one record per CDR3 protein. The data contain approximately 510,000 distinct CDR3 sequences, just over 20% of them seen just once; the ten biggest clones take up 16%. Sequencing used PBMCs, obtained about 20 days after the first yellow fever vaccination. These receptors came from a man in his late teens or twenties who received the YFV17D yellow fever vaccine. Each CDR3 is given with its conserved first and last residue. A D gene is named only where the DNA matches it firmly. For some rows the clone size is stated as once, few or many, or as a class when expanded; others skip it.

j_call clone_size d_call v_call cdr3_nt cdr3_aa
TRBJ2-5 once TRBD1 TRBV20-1 TGCAGTGCTAGTAGGGGGCCAGGCTGGCCCGAAACCCAAGAGACCCAGTACTTC CSASRGPGWPETQETQYF
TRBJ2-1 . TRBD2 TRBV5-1 TGCGCCAGCAGCTTGGCCGTGCTAGCGGGAGTAAATGAGCAGTTCTTC CASSLAVLAGVNEQFF
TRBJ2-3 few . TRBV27 TGTGCCAGCAGTTTATGGGGGGGCAGGAGAGATACGCAGTATTTT CASSLWGGRRDTQYF
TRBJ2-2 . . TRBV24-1 TGTGCCACCAGTGATTCGTGGGGGTCTAACACCGGGGAGCTGTTTTTT CATSDSWGSNTGELFF
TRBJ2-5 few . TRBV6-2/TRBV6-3 TGTGCCAGCAGTTACTCGTTCCAAGAGACCCAGTACTTC CASSYSFQETQYF
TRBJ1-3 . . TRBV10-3 TGTGCCATCAGTGAGTGGGGCGGAAGCTCTGGAAACACCATATATTTT CAISEWGGSSGNTIYF
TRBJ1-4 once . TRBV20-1 TGCAGTGCTAGAGATCTTGGGGGTCTTGGTGAAAAACTGTTTTTT CSARDLGGLGEKLFF
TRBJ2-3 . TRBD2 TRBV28 TGTGCCAGCAGTTTAACTAGCGGGCCACGAGGGGATAGGCAGTATTTT CASSLTSGPRGDRQYF
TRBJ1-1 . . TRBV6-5 TGTGCCAGCAGTTACTCCCGGAGGACTTTCTTT CASSYSRRTFF
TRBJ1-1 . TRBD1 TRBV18 TGTGCCAGCTCAGGGACAGCTTACACTGAAGCTTTCTTT CASSGTAYTEAFF
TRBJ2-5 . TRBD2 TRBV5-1 TGCGCCAGCGGGATGCGGGGGGGCGAGACCCAGTACTTC CASGMRGGETQYF
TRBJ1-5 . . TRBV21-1 TGTGCCAGCAGCGAAGGACAGGGGATAGGACAGCCCCAGCATTTT CASSEGQGIGQPQHF
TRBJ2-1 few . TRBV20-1 TGCAGTGCTAGGCGGGGTGGCGATGAGCAGTTCTTC CSARRGGDEQFF
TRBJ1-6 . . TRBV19 TGTGCCAGTAGTATTGGGATCTCCTATAATTCACCCCTCCACTTT CASSIGISYNSPLHF
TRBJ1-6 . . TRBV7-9 TGTGCCAGCAGCCCCCAGGGTAGTGACGGGCTCCTCCACTTT CASSPQGSDGLLHF
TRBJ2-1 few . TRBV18 TGTGCCAGCTCACCTGAGGGCGAAGGTGAGCAGTTCTTC CASSPEGEGEQFF
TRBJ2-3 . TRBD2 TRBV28 TGTGCCAGCAGTCAAGCGGGGATCTACACAGATACGCAGTATTTT CASSQAGIYTDTQYF